The next 18 T cell receptor beta chains were all read from a single sample in a study of blood T cells in healthy people across ages. Primed by a sample-barcoded 5' primer and a J-beta primer mix, a second PCR proceeded for roughly 6 to 12 cycles. TCRdb reprocessed the 5' RACE reads via MiXCR and lists one record per CDR3 protein. The sample lists about 800,000 distinct CDR3 sequences, 46% occurring once. Input material: blood. The receptor source for this set is a man older than 75 in good health.

The J gene is TRBJ1-3, the V gene TRBV12-3 or TRBV12-4; the match to TRBD1 covers 8 bases. CDR3 length equals 15 residues. V dropped 6 bases and J dropped 4; count of bases not matched to a gene: 8. DNA for the CDR3: TGTGCCAGCAGGCTGGACAGGGAGGTGGGAAACACCATATATTTT. Amino acid sequence: CASRLDREVGNTIYF.

The table lists this clonotype with a few counts. The chain has TRBV10-3 and TRBJ2-5; D is ambiguous. CDR1 is ENHRY and CDR2 is SYGVKD in the germline V gene. With 0 bases removed from V and 2 bases from J, the gap between germline ends came to 7 bases. The CDR3 is 14 residues long. The CDR3 bases are TGTGCCATCAGTGAGTCGAGGCAACAAGAGACCCAGTACTTC. Translating gives CAISESRQQETQYF.

V usage is TRBV28 and J usage is TRBJ2-1, with TRBD1 matching over 9 bases. V shed 1 base, J shed 3 bases, and the junction held 4 bases outside the gene matches. The CDR3 length is 16 residues. The germline V gene encodes CDR1 MDHEN and CDR2 SYDVKM. The CDR3 bases are TGTGCCAGCAGTTTATCAGGGACAGGGTACTACAATGAGCAGTTCTTC. Translated, it gives CASSLSGTGYYNEQFF.

Remarks on this clonotype: This may stem from a read error, because a much larger clone lies one nucleotide away. The chain links TRBV20-1 to TRBJ2-3, with TRBD1 matching 12 bases. The germline gives CDR1 DFQATT, CDR2 SNEGSKA (reference sequence). CDR3 size: 16 residues. The CDR3 region is CSAGDSGQGAGDTQYF. DNA of the CDR3: TGCAGTGCTGGAGATTCGGGACAGGGGGCTGGAGATACGCAGTATTTT.

The table lists this clonotype with a few counts. The rearrangement joins TRBV6-2 or TRBV6-3 to TRBJ2-7, with D perhaps being TRBD1 or TRBD2 (6 bases each). The ends were cut back, 2 bases at V and 0 bases at J, with 20 bases in the middle. CDR1 is MNHEY and CDR2 is SVGEGT in the germline V gene. There are 18 residues in the CDR3. In DNA, the CDR3 is TGTGCCAGCAGTTACCCGACAGGCCAAGGCGGGATCTCCTACGAGCAGTACTTC. Protein: CASSYPTGQGGISYEQYF.

This clonotype was found a few times. V is TRBV12-5 and J is TRBJ2-4; D ambiguous. TRBJ2-7 explains the end of the DNA better; the J call may be wrong. CDR3 length: 14 amino acids. Germline V gene sequence: CDR1 LGHNT, CDR2 FRNRAP. The CDR3 protein is CASAPGLNIHEQYF. CDR3 nucleotides: TGTGCTAGTGCCCCCGGTCTAAATATCCACGAGCAGTACTTC.

The sample holds many counts of this clonotype. The chain couples TRBV9 to TRBJ2-7; TRBD2 matches at 8 bases. V shed 2 bases, J shed 6 bases, and the junction held 7 bases outside the gene matches. This CDR3 comprises 14 residues. Germline-derived CDR1 and CDR2 are SGDLS and YYNGEE. CDR3 loop: CASSVSGSTSEQYF. CDR3 coding DNA: TGTGCCAGCAGCGTGAGCGGGAGTACGAGCGAGCAGTACTTC. The variable domain in full, with the rest retrieved from reference TRBV9 and TRBJ2-7, is DSGVTQTPKHLITATGQRVTLRCSPRSGDLSVYWYQQSLDQGLQFLIQYYNGEERAKGNILERFSAQQFPDLHSELNLSSLELGDSALYFCASSVSGSTSEQYFGPGTRLTVT.

The chain couples TRBV24-1 to TRBJ2-2, with 7 bases that match TRBD2. Unmatched junction bases numbered 4, after V lost 7 bases and J lost 3 bases. The CDR3 totals 14 residues. The germline gives CDR1 KGHDR, CDR2 SFDVKD. The CDR3 loop reads CATRQTSHTGELFF. The CDR3 DNA sequence: TGTGCCACCAGACAGACTAGCCACACCGGGGAGCTGTTTTTT.

The genes are TRBV7-2 and TRBJ1-5, with D maybe TRBD1 (6 bases). The CDR3 is made up of 14 amino acids. Trimming left V 0 bases short and J 7 bases short, with 10 bases between. Germline CDR1 reads SGHTA; CDR2 reads FQGNSA. In DNA, the CDR3 is TGTGCCAGCAGCTTAGCGGGACAAGTACAGCCCCAGCATTTT. Its protein product is CASSLAGQVQPQHF.

The chain uses TRBV18 and TRBJ2-2; D ambiguous. There are 16 residues in the CDR3. Germline CDR1 is KGHSH and CDR2 is LQKENI. The V and J ends lost 3 bases and 0 bases respectively, with 11 bases between them. The CDR3 loop is CASSPLPRPNTGELFF. CDR3 DNA: TGTGCCAGCTCACCCCTCCCAAGGCCGAACACCGGGGAGCTGTTTTTT.

Only a few counts were recorded for this clonotype. This sequence joins TRBV25-1 and TRBJ1-1; the D gene is possibly TRBD1 (6 bases). CDR3 size: 13 residues. The V gene's germline CDR1 is MGHDK and CDR2 SYGVNS. V was trimmed by 8 bases and J by 0 bases, leaving 10 bases between them. The CDR3 sequence: CASHDRMNTEAFF. DNA for the CDR3: TGTGCCAGCCACGACAGGATGAACACTGAAGCTTTCTTT.

With respect to this clonotype: A much larger clone lies one base from this, so it may be a read error. The chain has TRBV12-3 or TRBV12-4 and TRBJ2-5, with D possibly matching TRBD1 (6 bases). CDR3 length: 14 residues. Trimming cost V 1 base and J 11 bases, with 17 bases left between them. Here the CDR3 DNA reads TGTGCCAGCAGTTTAGTTAGGGGGAGCAATGAGCAGTACTTC. Translating it yields CASSLVRGSNEQYF.

Points on this clonotype: One end of the junction does not line up with germline, which may come from a read error. The rearrangement uses TRBV7-2 and TRBJ2-1, with TRBD2 identical over 13 bases. The CDR3 runs to 18 residues. CDR1 SGHTA and CDR2 FQGNSA come from the germline V gene. The CDR3 region has the DNA TGTGCCAGCACCTTAGGAAGCGGGACTAGCGGGATCTACAATGAGCAGTTCTTC. Its protein is CASTLGSGTSGIYNEQFF.

The rearrangement joins TRBV12-3 or TRBV12-4 to TRBJ2-3; 8 nucleotides match TRBD2. The CDR3 extends over 17 amino acids. Trimming removed 1 base from V and 3 bases from J; junction bases left unmatched: 9. CDR3 in DNA: TGTGCCAGCAGTTTAGGGGGTTCGGGGGGGGCAACAGATACGCAGTATTTT. This sequence encodes CASSLGGSGGATDTQYF.

V is TRBV20-1 and J is TRBJ2-5; 9 bases align to TRBD1. Per germline, CDR1 DFQATT and CDR2 SNEGSKA (reference sequence). V lost 3 bases and J lost 2; bases outside the gene matches: 4. CDR3 length: 14 amino acids. The CDR3 DNA follows: TGCAGTGCTAGCGGACAGGGGCAACAAGAGACCCAGTACTTC. As protein: CSASGQGQQETQYF.

This clonotype was seen ten or more times. J is TRBJ2-5 and V is TRBV3-1, with 7 bases identical to TRBD2. The CDR3 is made up of 15 amino acids. V dropped 2 bases and J dropped 4; count of bases not matched to a gene: 7. Per germline, CDR1 LGHDT and CDR2 YNNKEL (reference sequence). CDR3 sequence: CASSQRGASGETQYF. The CDR3 nucleotides are TGTGCCAGCAGCCAAAGGGGAGCTAGCGGAGAGACCCAGTACTTC.

Worth noting for this clonotype: Germline and junction disagree at one end, which may indicate a read error. The chain couples TRBV9 to TRBJ2-3, with 12 bases lining up with TRBD2. This CDR3 is built from 19 residues. Germline V CDR1 and CDR2: SGDLS, YYNGEE. CDR3 protein: CASSAGGLAGPYRTDTRYF. CDR3 DNA sequence: TGCGCCAGCAGCGCCGGAGGACTAGCGGGACCATATCGCACAGATACGCGGTATTTT.

This clonotype has only a few counts. This chain connects TRBV5-1 to TRBJ2-7; tentatively, D is TRBD1 or TRBD2 (5 bases each). Germline-derived CDR1 and CDR2 are SGHRS and YFSETQ. CDR3 size: 14 residues. Trimming removed 1 base from V and 9 bases from J, with 17 bases in between. Here the CDR3 reads CASSLKLRGEPQYF. The CDR3 region has the DNA TGCGCCAGCAGCTTGAAGTTAAGAGGGGAGCCGCAGTACTTC.